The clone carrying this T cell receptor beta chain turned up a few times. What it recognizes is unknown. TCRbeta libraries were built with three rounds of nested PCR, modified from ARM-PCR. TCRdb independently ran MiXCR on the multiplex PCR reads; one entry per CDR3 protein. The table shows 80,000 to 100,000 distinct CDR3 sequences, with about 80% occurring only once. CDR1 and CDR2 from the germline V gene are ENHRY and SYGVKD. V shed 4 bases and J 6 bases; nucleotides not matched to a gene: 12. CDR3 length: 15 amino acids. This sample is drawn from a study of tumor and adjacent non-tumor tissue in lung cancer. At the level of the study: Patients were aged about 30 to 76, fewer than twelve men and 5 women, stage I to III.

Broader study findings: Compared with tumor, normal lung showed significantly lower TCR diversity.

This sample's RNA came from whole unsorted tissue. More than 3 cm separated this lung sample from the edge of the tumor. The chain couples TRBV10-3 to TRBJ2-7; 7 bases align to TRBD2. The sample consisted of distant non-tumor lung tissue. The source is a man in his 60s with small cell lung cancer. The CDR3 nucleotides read TGTGCCATCAGTGCAACGCTAGCGGAGGCGTGCGAGCAGTACGTC. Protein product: CAISATLAEACEQYV.